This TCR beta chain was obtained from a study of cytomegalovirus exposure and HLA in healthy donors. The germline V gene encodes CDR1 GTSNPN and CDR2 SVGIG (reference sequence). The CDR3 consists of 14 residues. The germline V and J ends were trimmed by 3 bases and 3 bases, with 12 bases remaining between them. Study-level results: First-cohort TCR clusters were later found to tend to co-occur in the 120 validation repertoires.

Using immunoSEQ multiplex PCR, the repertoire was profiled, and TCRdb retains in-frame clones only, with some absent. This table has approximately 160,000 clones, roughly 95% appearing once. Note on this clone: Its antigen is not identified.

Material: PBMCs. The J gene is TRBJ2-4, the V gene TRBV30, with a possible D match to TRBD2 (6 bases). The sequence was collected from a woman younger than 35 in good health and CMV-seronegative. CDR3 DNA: TGTGCCTGGAGAATACCGGGACTCAAAAACATTCAGTACTTC. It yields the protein CAWRIPGLKNIQYF.